The 3 T cell receptor beta chains given below trace back to one sample, sequenced in a study of control samples from healthy donors and cancer patients. Assay used: immunoSEQ multiplex PCR; TCRdb lists only in-frame clones, some missing. The sample has about 130,000 clones, roughly 90% seen once. The sample comprised blood. The receptor source for this set is a woman in her forties or fifties in good health.

The sample holds a few counts of this clone. CDR3 coding DNA: TGTGCCAGCAGCCAATCACAGGACATAGACTACGAGCAGTACTTC. Translated: CASSQSQDIDYEQYF. The chain is built from TRBV4-2 and TRBJ2-7; tentatively, D is TRBD1 (5 bases). Germline lookup yields CDR1 LGHNA and CDR2 YNFKEQ. Between the trimmed V and J ends, which lost 2 bases and 3 bases, there was a span of 14 bases. The CDR3 extends over 15 amino acids.

This clone has only one observation. The J gene is TRBJ1-2, the V gene TRBV19; D not certain. V was clipped by 9 bases and J by 8 bases, with 19 bases between them. In germline, CDR1 is LNHDA, CDR2 SQIVND (reference sequence). The CDR3 has 13 amino acids. CDR3 in amino acids: CASTPREPSGYTF. The CDR3 DNA reads TGTGCCAGCACCCCCCGGGAGCCTTCCGGCTACACCTTC.

This clone was observed a few times. The chain uses TRBV6-1 and TRBJ1-2; a possible D gene is TRBD1 (5 bases). The V gene's germline CDR1 is MNHNS and CDR2 SASEGT. CDR3 length equals 14 residues. The germline V and J ends were trimmed by 2 bases and 8 bases, with 15 bases remaining between them. The CDR3 bases are TGTGCCAGCAGTGAACAAACGGTAGGGGCGGGCTACACCTTC. Translation: CASSEQTVGAGYTF.